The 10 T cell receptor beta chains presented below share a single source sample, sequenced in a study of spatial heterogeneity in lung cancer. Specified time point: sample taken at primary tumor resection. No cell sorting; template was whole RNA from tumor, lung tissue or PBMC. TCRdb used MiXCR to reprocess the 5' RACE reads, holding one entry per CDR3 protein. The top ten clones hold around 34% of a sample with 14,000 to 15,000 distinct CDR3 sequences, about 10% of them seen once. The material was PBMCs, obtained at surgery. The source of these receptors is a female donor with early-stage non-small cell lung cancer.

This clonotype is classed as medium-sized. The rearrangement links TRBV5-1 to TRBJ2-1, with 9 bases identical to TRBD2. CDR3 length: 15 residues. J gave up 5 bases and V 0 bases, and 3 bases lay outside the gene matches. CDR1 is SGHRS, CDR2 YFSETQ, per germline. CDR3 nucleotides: TGCGCCAGCAGCTTGGCGCGGGGGGGGAACAATGAGCAGTTCTTC. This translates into CASSLARGGNNEQFF.

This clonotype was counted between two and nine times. In nucleotides, the CDR3 is TGTGCCAGCATGGGCGCTGAGACCCAGTACTTC. Protein: CASMGAETQYF. The chain has TRBV6-6 and TRBJ2-5; D not resolved. Trimming left V 7 bases short and J 5 bases short, with 8 bases between. CDR3 length: 11 amino acids. Germline-derived CDR1 and CDR2 are MNHNY and SVGAGI (reference sequence).

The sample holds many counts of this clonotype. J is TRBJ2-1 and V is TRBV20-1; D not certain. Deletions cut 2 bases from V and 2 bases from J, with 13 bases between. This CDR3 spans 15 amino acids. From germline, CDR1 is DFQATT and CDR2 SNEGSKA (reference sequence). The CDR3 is CSARPVPATYNEQFF. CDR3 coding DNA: TGCAGTGCTAGACCGGTCCCTGCTACCTACAATGAGCAGTTCTTC.

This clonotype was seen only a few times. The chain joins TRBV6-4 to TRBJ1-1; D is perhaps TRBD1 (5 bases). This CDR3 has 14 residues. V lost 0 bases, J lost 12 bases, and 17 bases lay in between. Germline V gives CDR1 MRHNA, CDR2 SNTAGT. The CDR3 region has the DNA TGTGCCAGCAGTGACTCGATTCGGTCAGGGTTAACTTTCTTT. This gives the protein CASSDSIRSGLTFF.

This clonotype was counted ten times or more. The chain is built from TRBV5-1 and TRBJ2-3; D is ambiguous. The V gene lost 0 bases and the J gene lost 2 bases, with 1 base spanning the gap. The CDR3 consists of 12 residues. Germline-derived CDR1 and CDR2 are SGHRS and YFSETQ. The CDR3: CASSLATDTQYF. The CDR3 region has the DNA TGCGCCAGCAGCTTGGCCACAGATACGCAGTATTTT.

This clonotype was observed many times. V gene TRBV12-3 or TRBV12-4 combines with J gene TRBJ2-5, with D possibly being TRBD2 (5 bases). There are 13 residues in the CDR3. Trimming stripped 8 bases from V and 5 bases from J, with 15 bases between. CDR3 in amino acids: CASFLTRMETQYF. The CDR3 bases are TGTGCCAGCTTCCTTACTAGAATGGAGACCCAGTACTTC.

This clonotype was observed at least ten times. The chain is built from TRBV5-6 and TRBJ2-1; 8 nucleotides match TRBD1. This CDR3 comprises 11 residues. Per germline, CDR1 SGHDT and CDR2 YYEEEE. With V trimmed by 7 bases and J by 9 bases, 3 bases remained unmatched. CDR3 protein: CASDRGGEQFF. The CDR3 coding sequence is TGTGCCAGCGACAGGGGAGGTGAGCAGTTCTTC.

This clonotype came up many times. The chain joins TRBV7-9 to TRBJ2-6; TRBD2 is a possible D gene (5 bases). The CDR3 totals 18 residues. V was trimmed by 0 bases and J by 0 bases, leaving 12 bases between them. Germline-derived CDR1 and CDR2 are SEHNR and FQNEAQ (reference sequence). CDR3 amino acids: CASSLARGVGSGANVLTF. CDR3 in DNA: TGTGCCAGCAGCTTAGCACGGGGTGTGGGCTCTGGGGCCAACGTCCTGACTTTC.

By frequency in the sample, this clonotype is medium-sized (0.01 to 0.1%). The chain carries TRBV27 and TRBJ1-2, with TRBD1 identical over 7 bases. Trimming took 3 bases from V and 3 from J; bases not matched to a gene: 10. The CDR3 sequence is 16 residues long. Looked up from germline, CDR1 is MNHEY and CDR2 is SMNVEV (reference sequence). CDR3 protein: CASSFITGVEYYGYTF. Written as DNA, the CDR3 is TGTGCCAGCAGTTTCATTACAGGGGTAGAGTACTATGGCTACACCTTC.

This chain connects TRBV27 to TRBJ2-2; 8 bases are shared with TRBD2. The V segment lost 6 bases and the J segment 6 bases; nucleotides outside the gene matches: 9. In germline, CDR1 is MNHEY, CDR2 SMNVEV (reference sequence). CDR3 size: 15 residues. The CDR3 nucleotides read TGTGCCAGCAGCCCGAGCGGGGGAGCCGCCGGGGAGCTGTTTTTT. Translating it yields CASSPSGGAAGELFF.